What follows describes a single TCR beta chain. No antigen is known for it. TCRdb re-derived calls from the reads in MiXCR, one entry per CDR3 protein. The table shows about 920,000 distinct CDR3 sequences, with approximately 33% occurring only once. The data were obtained in a study of T cell repertoires in cytomegalovirus infection. Turning to the study itself: The study used recently identified HLA-C-restricted and well-studied HLA-B-restricted CMV epitopes. Both a matching HLA type and CMV infection were indicated by public TCR beta signatures.

Study-wide findings and caveats: Clonotypes of TCR beta that were HLA-C-restricted and CMV-specific dominated the ex vivo response. Based on cumulative public TCR beta family frequency, carriers of CMV plus the relevant HLA were identified.

The sample here was cultured CD8+ T cells from PBMCs, taken from culture after CMV antigen stimulation. The clonotype was recovered from a human donor in good health (CMV status not recorded). Some clones in this sample may be carry-over from other donors' samples.

The CDR3, as DNA: TGCGCCAGCAGATCCGGGACAGGGGAGACTGAAGCTTTCTTT. Residues: CASRSGTGETEAFF. The gene calls are TRBV10-2 and TRBJ1-1; 10 bases are a match to TRBD1. The CDR3 length is 14 residues. The V and J ends lost 6 bases and 5 bases, in that order; junction bases with no gene match: 6. The germline V gene has CDR1 WSHSY and CDR2 SAAADI.